Each of the 20 T cell receptor beta chains below was sequenced from the same sample in a study of identifying expanded T cells in peripheral blood. Assay used: immunoSEQ multiplex PCR; TCRdb lists only in-frame clones, some missing. The sample has around 75,000 clones, roughly nine tenths seen once. Sequenced: blood. These TCRs come from a person between 18 and 70 years old in good health.

This chain uses TRBV7-2 with TRBJ2-1, with 13 bases lining up with TRBD2. The length of the CDR3 is 17 residues. Germline CDR1 reads SGHTA; CDR2 reads FQGNSA. The junction had 7 bases not matched to a gene; V was cut back by 5 bases and J by 3 bases. CDR3 nucleotide sequence: TGTGCCAGCAGCCGACTAGCGGGGGGCGCTGGCTACAATGAGCAGTTCTTC. Its protein product is CASSRLAGGAGYNEQFF.

The V gene is TRBV5-1, the J gene TRBJ2-7, with TRBD1 identical over 8 bases. This CDR3 spans 14 amino acids. Germline V CDR1 and CDR2: SGHRS, YFSETQ. V lost 4 bases, J lost 2 bases, and 5 bases stayed unmatched. CDR3 nucleotides: TGCGCCAGCAGCCTGGCGGGACAGGCCTACGAGCAGTACTTC. Translated, it gives CASSLAGQAYEQYF.

The V call is TRBV5-1, the J call TRBJ2-2; tentatively, D is TRBD1 or TRBD2 (5 bases each). The CDR3 is made up of 16 amino acids. Germline CDR1 reads SGHRS; CDR2 reads YFSETQ. V lost 1 base to trimming and J lost 0 bases, with 10 bases between them. CDR3 sequence reads: CASSLSVGANTGELFF. The CDR3 DNA sequence: TGCGCCAGCAGCTTGTCAGTGGGGGCGAACACCGGGGAGCTGTTTTTT.

The CDR3 loop is CASSFHQGPEAFF. CDR3 in DNA: TGTGCCAGCAGTTTCCACCAGGGCCCTGAAGCTTTCTTT. The chain recombines TRBV27 with TRBJ1-1; D perhaps matches TRBD1 (5 bases). V gave up 3 bases and J gave up 6 bases, with 11 bases separating them. This CDR3 spans 13 amino acids. Germline V lookup: CDR1 MNHEY, CDR2 SMNVEV (reference sequence).

The V gene is TRBV30, the J gene TRBJ2-1, with 11 nucleotides matching TRBD2. In germline, CDR1 is GTSNPN, CDR2 SVGIG (reference sequence). The CDR3 has 13 residues. The junction had 1 base not matched to a gene; V was cut back by 3 bases and J by 6 bases. Written as DNA, the CDR3 is TGTGCCTGGAGACTAGCGGGGGCCAATGAGCAGTTCTTC. Residues: CAWRLAGANEQFF.

V is TRBV7-2 and J is TRBJ2-2, with D possibly matching TRBD2 (5 bases). Germline loops: CDR1 SGHTA, CDR2 FQGNSA. This CDR3 is built from 16 residues. V was cut by 1 base and J by 1 base, with 10 bases left in between. The CDR3 DNA reads TGTGCCAGCAGCTTAGTTTCCGGACTGAACACCGGGGAGCTGTTTTTT. Residues: CASSLVSGLNTGELFF.

The rearrangement links TRBV9 to TRBJ1-1; 7 positions agree with TRBD1. V lost 0 bases to trimming and J lost 0 bases; unmatched junction nucleotides: 11. The germline V gene encodes CDR1 SGDLS and CDR2 YYNGEE. This CDR3 spans 18 amino acids. The CDR3 reads CASSVGVTGYALNTEAFF. Written as DNA, the CDR3 is TGTGCCAGCAGCGTAGGTGTGACAGGGTACGCTCTGAACACTGAAGCTTTCTTT.

The chain couples TRBV4-2 to TRBJ2-3, with a possible D match to TRBD1 (6 bases). V was clipped by 2 bases and J by 3 bases, with 18 bases between them. The CDR3 spans 17 residues. Germline loops: CDR1 LGHNA, CDR2 YNFKEQ. The CDR3 is CASSQSVPGDGTDTQYF. In DNA, the CDR3 is TGTGCCAGCAGCCAATCCGTACCAGGGGATGGGACAGATACGCAGTATTTT.

This clone was detected a few times. CDR3 coding DNA: TGCGCCAGCAGCCAGGTACAGAATTCACCCCTCCACTTT. Amino acid sequence: CASSQVQNSPLHF. The chain uses TRBV4-1 and TRBJ1-6; D is unclear. Germline-derived CDR1 and CDR2 are MGHRA and YSYEKL. The CDR3 runs 13 residues. Trimming took 3 bases from V and 7 from J, leaving 7 bases between them.

This chain links TRBV19 with TRBJ1-5, with D possibly matching TRBD1 (6 bases). Trimming stripped 3 bases from V and 4 bases from J, with 13 bases between. Germline values: CDR1 LNHDA, CDR2 SQIVND (reference sequence). The CDR3 is made up of 15 amino acids. CDR3 DNA sequence: TGTGCCAGTAGTATCTTTACCAGGGGAAATCAGCCCCAGCATTTT. Amino acids: CASSIFTRGNQPQHF. Based on the CDR3 plus reference TRBV19 and TRBJ1-5, the full variable domain is DGGITQSPKYLFRKEGQNVTLSCEQNLNHDAMYWYRQDPGQGLRLIYYSQIVNDFQKGDIAEGYSVSREKKESFPLTVTSAQKNPTAFYLCASSIFTRGNQPQHFGDGTRLSIL.

The chain is built from TRBV9 and TRBJ2-1; no clear D gene. The CDR3 sequence is 15 residues long. Between the trimmed V and J ends, which lost 0 bases and 10 bases, there was a span of 17 bases. Germline loops: CDR1 SGDLS, CDR2 YYNGEE. CDR3 nucleotides: TGTGCCAGCAGCGTAGGCATGGGCGGCAGGCGAGAGCAGTTCTTC. Its translation: CASSVGMGGRREQFF.

The rearrangement joins TRBV6-5 to TRBJ2-2; 9 nucleotides agree with TRBD1. J was trimmed by 7 bases and V by 8 bases; bases with no gene match: 11. Germline V lookup: CDR1 MNHEY, CDR2 SVGAGI. This CDR3 spans 15 amino acids. CDR3 in amino acids: CASQHLGQGIGELFF. The CDR3 nucleotides read TGTGCCAGCCAGCATTTGGGACAGGGAATCGGGGAGCTGTTTTTT.

J is TRBJ2-5 and V is TRBV6-5; 9 positions match TRBD1. V was clipped by 5 bases and J by 6 bases; unmatched bases: 7. The V gene's germline CDR1 is MNHEY and CDR2 SVGAGI. There are 14 residues in the CDR3. In nucleotides, the CDR3 is TGTGCCAGCAGTCGGGACAGGGCGGAACAGACCCAGTACTTC. This encodes CASSRDRAEQTQYF.

V is TRBV19 and J is TRBJ1-1; D is undetermined. This CDR3 has 13 amino acids. V dropped 6 bases and J dropped 0 bases, with 8 bases sitting between them. CDR1 and CDR2 (germline): LNHDA, SQIVND (reference sequence). The CDR3 spells CASRLSMNTEAFF. CDR3 bases: TGTGCCAGTAGGCTTTCGATGAACACTGAAGCTTTCTTT.

For the CDR3, the DNA is TGTGCCAGCATCCGATGGGGGACCGGGGAGCTGTTTTTT. As protein: CASIRWGTGELFF. The chain is built from TRBV6-5 and TRBJ2-2, with D perhaps given as TRBD1 or TRBD2 (5 bases each). Germline V gene lookup returns CDR1 MNHEY and CDR2 SVGAGI. The CDR3 consists of 13 residues. Trimming shortened V by 7 bases and J by 5 bases, and 11 bases separated the two germline ends.

The chain joins TRBV5-6 to TRBJ1-5; D gene ambiguous. The CDR3 consists of 16 residues. Trimming took 4 bases from V and 1 from J, leaving 15 bases between them. The germline CDR1 and CDR2 sequences are SGHDT and YYEEEE. Here the CDR3 reads CASSPGSGLSNQPQHF. DNA of the CDR3: TGTGCCAGCAGCCCGGGATCGGGGTTAAGCAATCAGCCCCAGCATTTT.

The genes are TRBV4-2 and TRBJ2-5, with TRBD2 identical over 14 bases. The CDR3 runs to 17 residues. The germline V gene has CDR1 LGHNA and CDR2 YNFKEQ. V dropped 3 bases and J dropped 1; count of bases not matched to a gene: 4. The CDR3 DNA sequence: TGTGCCAGCAGCCAGGGACTAGCGGGGGAGCCCCAAGAGACCCAGTACTTC. Protein product: CASSQGLAGEPQETQYF.

The chain has TRBV5-4 and TRBJ2-2, with D perhaps TRBD2 (5 bases). CDR1 and CDR2 from the germline V gene are SGHNT and YYREEE (reference sequence). V dropped 4 bases and J dropped 3 bases, with 13 bases sitting between them. CDR3 length: 15 amino acids. The CDR3 is CASSPAGRYTGELFF. CDR3 nucleotides: TGTGCCAGCAGCCCGGCGGGCCGGTACACCGGGGAGCTGTTTTTT.

The V call is TRBV5-4, the J call TRBJ2-2, with D possibly being TRBD2 (5 bases). There are 14 residues in the CDR3. V gave up 6 bases and J gave up 5 bases, with 14 bases separating them. Looked up from germline, CDR1 is SGHNT and CDR2 is YYREEE (reference sequence). CDR3 region: CASTLSTGTGELFF. In nucleotides, the CDR3 is TGTGCCAGCACCCTCAGCACGGGGACCGGGGAGCTGTTTTTT.

The V and J genes are TRBV27 and TRBJ1-2; no clear D gene. The CDR3 length is 14 residues. V shed 0 bases and J shed 4 bases, with 9 bases lying between them. CDR1 is MNHEY and CDR2 is SMNVEV in the germline V gene (reference sequence). CDR3 amino acids: CASSLSAVTYGYTF. The CDR3 DNA reads TGTGCCAGCAGTTTATCCGCGGTAACCTATGGCTACACCTTC.